The 28 T cell receptor beta chains below all came from one sample that was sequenced in a study of blood T cell repertoires in COVID-19. The method was immunoSEQ multiplex PCR; TCRdb's version includes in-frame clones alone and lacks a portion of them. The sample holds 140,000 or so clones, more than 80% seen once. The sequenced sample consisted of peripheral blood. The origin of the receptors is a human donor in a cohort sampled during active COVID-19.

This clone has just one count. This rearrangement joins TRBV6-5 to TRBJ1-3; D possibly corresponds to TRBD1 (5 bases). V dropped 1 base and J dropped 4 bases, with 14 bases sitting between them. CDR1 is MNHEY and CDR2 is SVGAGI in the germline V gene. The CDR3 extends over 16 amino acids. The CDR3 nucleotides read TGTGCCAGCAGTTACTTGGGGGGATGGCGGGGAAACACCATATATTTT. It is translated as CASSYLGGWRGNTIYF.

V is TRBV25-1 and J is TRBJ1-4; 9 positions match TRBD1. CDR3 size: 14 residues. Germline V gene lookup returns CDR1 MGHDK and CDR2 SYGVNS. Germline trimming cut 5 bases from V and 6 bases from J; bases unmatched to any gene: 4. DNA for the CDR3: TGTGCCAGCAGTCTGCGACAGGGGGATGAAAAACTGTTTTTT. This translates into CASSLRQGDEKLFF.

This clone has a single count. The chain carries TRBV6-5 and TRBJ1-1, with a possible D match to TRBD1 (6 bases). This CDR3 region has 14 residues. V was trimmed by 2 bases and J by 4 bases, leaving 11 bases between them. CDR1 MNHEY and CDR2 SVGAGI come from the germline V gene. CDR3 nucleotides: TGTGCCAGCAGTTACGAAGGACAGTTCACTGAAGCTTTCTTT. Translation: CASSYEGQFTEAFF.

This chain joins TRBV2 and TRBJ2-7; weak D call: TRBD1 (6 bases). V gave up 1 base and J gave up 12 bases, with 13 bases separating them. Germline CDR1 is SNHLY and CDR2 is FYNNEI. The CDR3 extends over 12 amino acids. CDR3 in amino acids: CASSEVRGLGYV. For the CDR3, the DNA is TGTGCCAGCAGTGAAGTCAGGGGTCTGGGGTACGTC.

The CDR3 sequence is CATATQGDNSPLHF. CDR3 bases: TGTGCCACCGCCACCCAGGGGGATAATTCACCCCTCCACTTT. The chain employs TRBV19 and TRBJ1-6, with 7 nucleotides matching TRBD1. V dropped 10 bases and J dropped 5; count of bases not matched to a gene: 8. The CDR3 is made up of 14 amino acids. Germline CDR1 reads LNHDA; CDR2 reads SQIVND (reference sequence).

V is TRBV19 and J is TRBJ1-5, with 9 bases fitting TRBD1. The CDR3 has 16 residues. Germline CDR1 is LNHDA and CDR2 is SQIVND (reference sequence). Unmatched junction bases numbered 6, after V lost 3 bases and J lost 3 bases. The CDR3 reads CASSIPGDRVNQPQHF. The DNA for the CDR3 is TGTGCCAGTAGTATCCCGGGGGACAGGGTCAATCAGCCCCAGCATTTT.

The rearrangement uses TRBV6-6 and TRBJ2-4; the D is unclear. Germline lookup yields CDR1 MNHNY and CDR2 SVGAGI (reference sequence). V was trimmed by 8 bases and J by 7 bases, leaving 9 bases between them. This CDR3 region has 11 residues. CDR3 bases: TGTGCCAGCGGGCCTCACAACATTCAGTACTTC. It specifies CASGPHNIQYF.

The rearrangement links TRBV30 to TRBJ2-2, with TRBD2 matching over 8 bases. V was clipped by 0 bases and J by 4 bases; unmatched bases: 4. The length of the CDR3 is 15 residues. Looked up from germline, CDR1 is GTSNPN and CDR2 is SVGIG (reference sequence). The CDR3 region has the DNA TGTGCCTGGAGTGTACTTGCGGGGGGCACCGGGGAGCTGTTTTTT. Its protein is CAWSVLAGGTGELFF.

The gene calls are TRBV7-3 and TRBJ2-3; D unclear. Germline CDR1 reads SGHTA; CDR2 reads FQGTGA. This CDR3 contains 14 residues. V was clipped by 5 bases and J by 2 bases, with 11 bases between them. CDR3 protein: CASSPSRVTDTQYF. For the CDR3, the DNA is TGTGCCAGCAGCCCAAGCCGGGTCACAGATACGCAGTATTTT. Using reference TRBV7-3 and TRBJ2-3 for the parts outside the CDR3, the full variable domain is GAGVSQTPSNKVTEKGKYVELRCDPISGHTALYWYRQSLGQGPEFLIYFQGTGAADDSGLPNDRFFAVRPEGSVSTLKIQRTERGDSAVYLCASSPSRVTDTQYFGPGTRLTVL.

This clone has a handful of counts. The V and J genes are TRBV2 and TRBJ2-7, with 10 bases identical to TRBD2. CDR3 length: 15 amino acids. The V and J ends lost 4 bases and 5 bases, in that order; junction bases with no gene match: 8. Germline V gene data show CDR1 as SNHLY and CDR2 as FYNNEI. The CDR3 here is CASSAASGRVDEQYV. The CDR3 nucleotides read TGTGCCAGCAGTGCGGCTAGCGGGAGAGTCGACGAGCAGTACGTC.

The V call is TRBV6-1, the J call TRBJ2-1; D gene ambiguous. The CDR3 is 11 residues long. Germline V lookup: CDR1 MNHNS, CDR2 SASEGT. V lost 2 bases to trimming and J lost 10 bases, with 6 bases between them. The CDR3 region is CASSELYEQFF. In DNA, the CDR3 is TGTGCCAGCAGTGAACTATACGAGCAGTTCTTC.

This clone has a single count. This chain links TRBV6-5 with TRBJ1-4; the D gene is possibly TRBD1 (5 bases). V lost 5 bases and J lost 2, with 12 bases in between. The germline V gene has CDR1 MNHEY and CDR2 SVGAGI. This CDR3 spans 15 amino acids. CDR3 sequence reads: CASSNDRGTNEKLFF. In DNA, the CDR3 is TGTGCCAGCAGTAACGATCGGGGGACTAATGAAAAACTGTTTTTT.

This rearrangement joins TRBV28 to TRBJ2-5; 12 positions match TRBD1. CDR1 and CDR2 from the germline V gene are MDHEN and SYDVKM. V shed 1 base and J 6 bases; nucleotides not matched to a gene: 12. CDR3 size: 18 residues. The CDR3 sequence: CASSLFFTGTGGLKTQYF. CDR3 in DNA: TGTGCCAGCAGTTTATTTTTTACCGGGACAGGGGGCTTAAAGACCCAGTACTTC.

CDR3 DNA: TGTGCCAGCATTTCCGGGGGGAGGTCACCCCTCCACTTT. It is translated as CASISGGRSPLHF. The rearrangement uses TRBV28 and TRBJ1-6, with D possibly being TRBD1 (5 bases). The CDR3 is 13 residues long. CDR1 MDHEN and CDR2 SYDVKM come from the germline V gene. The V gene lost 7 bases and the J gene lost 10 bases, with 14 bases spanning the gap.

V usage is TRBV28 and J usage is TRBJ2-3, with 9 nucleotides matching TRBD1. CDR3 length: 17 residues. CDR1 is MDHEN, CDR2 SYDVKM, per germline. V dropped 7 bases and J dropped 2; count of bases not matched to a gene: 13. The chain's CDR3 is CASKGQGSTHYTDTQYF. CDR3 nucleotides: TGTGCCAGCAAGGGACAGGGATCCACTCATTACACAGATACGCAGTATTTT.

This clone showed up just a few times. The chain recombines TRBV15 with TRBJ2-6; no clear D. CDR3 size: 15 residues. CDR1 LNHNV and CDR2 YYDKDF come from the germline V gene (reference sequence). With 3 bases removed from V and 0 bases from J, the gap between germline ends came to 6 bases. DNA for the CDR3: TGTGCCACCAGCAGCTCCAGCTCTGGGGCCAACGTCCTGACTTTC. Protein product: CATSSSSSGANVLTF.

This clone was picked up a small number of times. The chain uses TRBV27 and TRBJ1-2; 9 positions match TRBD1. CDR1 and CDR2 (germline): MNHEY, SMNVEV (reference sequence). CDR3 length: 15 amino acids. Trimming removed 5 bases from V and 3 bases from J; junction bases left unmatched: 7. This chain's CDR3 is CASSPHRGLDYGYTF. The CDR3 DNA reads TGTGCCAGCAGTCCTCACAGGGGGCTTGACTATGGCTACACCTTC.

V usage is TRBV18 and J usage is TRBJ1-1, with 7 bases aligning to TRBD1. The CDR3 sequence is 13 residues long. The germline V gene has CDR1 KGHSH and CDR2 LQKENI. Germline trimming cut 3 bases from V and 5 bases from J; bases unmatched to any gene: 3. In DNA, the CDR3 is TGTGCCAGCTCACCCATGGACAGGACTGAAGCTTTCTTT. Translating it yields CASSPMDRTEAFF. The full variable domain, with the rest looked up from reference TRBV18 and TRBJ1-1, is NAGVMQNPRHLVRRRGQEARLRCSPMKGHSHVYWYRQLPEEGLKFMVYLQKENIIDESGMPKERFSAEFPKEGPSILRIQQVVRGDSAAYFCASSPMDRTEAFFGQGTRLTVV.

The chain recombines TRBV25-1 with TRBJ2-2; 8 bases align to TRBD1. V trimming: 5 bases; J trimming: 1 base; junction bases outside the gene matches: 3. CDR3 size: 15 residues. Germline V gene sequence: CDR1 MGHDK, CDR2 SYGVNS. The CDR3 loop is CASSTGTGNTGELFF. Written as DNA, the CDR3 is TGTGCCAGCAGTACCGGGACAGGGAACACCGGGGAGCTGTTTTTT.

This chain joins TRBV27 and TRBJ1-5, with TRBD1 matching 9 bases. After removal of 3 bases from V and 1 base from J, the junction contained 1 base not matched to a gene. Germline V gene sequence: CDR1 MNHEY, CDR2 SMNVEV (reference sequence). CDR3 length: 15 residues. The chain's CDR3 is CASSLGTGSNQPQHF. As DNA, the CDR3 is TGTGCCAGCAGTTTGGGGACAGGGAGCAATCAGCCCCAGCATTTT.

This clone was seen many times. The gene calls are TRBV7-9 and TRBJ2-7, with 9 nucleotides matching TRBD1. The V gene end was trimmed by 1 base and the J gene end by 4 bases; junction bases not matched to a gene: 5. Germline V gene lookup returns CDR1 SEHNR and CDR2 FQNEAQ (reference sequence). The CDR3 spans 15 residues. CDR3 amino acids: CASSLGDRERYEQYF. The CDR3 DNA reads TGTGCCAGCAGCTTAGGGGACAGGGAGAGGTACGAGCAGTACTTC.

This clone is medium-sized in the sample. The chain is built from TRBV28 and TRBJ2-7, with 8 bases fitting TRBD1. The V gene's germline CDR1 is MDHEN and CDR2 SYDVKM. With 2 bases clipped from V and 1 base from J, the junction kept 4 bases outside the gene matches. CDR3 length: 15 amino acids. The CDR3 DNA sequence: TGTGCCAGCAGTTTAAGGACAGGGATATCCTACGAGCAGTACTTC. Translating it yields CASSLRTGISYEQYF.

The chain is built from TRBV5-1 and TRBJ2-1; TRBD2 agrees at 9 bases. The CDR3 has 14 amino acids. The ends lost 10 bases at V and 5 bases at J; junction bases unmatched: 10. Germline CDR1 and CDR2: SGHRS and YFSETQ. The CDR3: CASKAAGGHNEQFF. CDR3 coding DNA: TGCGCCTCTAAGGCAGCGGGGGGCCACAATGAGCAGTTCTTC.

J is TRBJ1-2 and V is TRBV19; TRBD1 is a possible D gene (6 bases). The CDR3 spans 15 residues. V was shortened by 1 base and J by 0 bases, with 9 bases between the two germline ends. CDR1 LNHDA and CDR2 SQIVND come from the germline V gene (reference sequence). The CDR3 bases are TGTGCCAGTAGTATAGGCAGGGGCCCTAACTATGGCTACACCTTC. Its translation: CASSIGRGPNYGYTF. Supplemented by reference TRBV19 and TRBJ1-2, the full variable domain reads DGGITQSPKYLFRKEGQNVTLSCEQNLNHDAMYWYRQDPGQGLRLIYYSQIVNDFQKGDIAEGYSVSREKKESFPLTVTSAQKNPTAFYLCASSIGRGPNYGYTFGSGTRLTVV.

The chain has TRBV3-1 (or the pseudogene TRBV3-2) and TRBJ2-1, with 8 bases that match TRBD2. Germline V lookup: CDR1 LGHDT, CDR2 YNNKEL (reference sequence). This CDR3 contains 16 residues. V shed 2 bases and J 8 bases; nucleotides not matched to a gene: 11. The CDR3 region is CASSQPKGLVHDEQFF. The CDR3 DNA sequence: TGTGCCAGCAGCCAACCCAAGGGACTAGTTCATGATGAGCAGTTCTTC.

This clone has more than one count but fewer than ten. The V and J genes are TRBV4-1 and TRBJ1-1; TRBD1 agrees at 8 bases. CDR1 MGHRA and CDR2 YSYEKL come from the germline V gene. CDR3 length equals 16 residues. With V trimmed by 2 bases and J by 1 base, 6 bases remained unmatched. The CDR3 nucleotides read TGCGCCAGCAGCCAAATATTGGACAGGGCGAACACTGAAGCTTTCTTT. Amino acid sequence: CASSQILDRANTEAFF.

This rearrangement joins TRBV9 to TRBJ1-2, with TRBD1 as a possible D gene (5 bases). The CDR3 consists of 16 residues. The germline V and J ends were trimmed by 0 bases and 6 bases, with 18 bases remaining between them. The germline gives CDR1 SGDLS, CDR2 YYNGEE. The CDR3 DNA is TGTGCCAGCAGCGTAGGAGTCTCGGGGCGGGAAAATGGCTACACCTTC. As protein: CASSVGVSGRENGYTF.

V is TRBV30 and J is TRBJ1-5; tentative D call: TRBD1 (6 bases). Trimming removed 5 bases at V and 6 bases at J, with 14 bases between. Per the germline V gene, CDR1 is GTSNPN and CDR2 is SVGIG (reference sequence). The CDR3 consists of 13 residues. This CDR3 is CAWDIQGVQPQHF. The CDR3, as DNA: TGTGCCTGGGATATACAGGGTGTTCAGCCCCAGCATTTT. The complete variable domain, with remaining parts taken from reference TRBV30 and TRBJ1-5, reads SQTIHQWPATLVQPVGSPLSLECTVEGTSNPNLYWYRQAAGRGLQLLFYSVGIGQISSEVPQNLSASRPQDRQFILSSKKLLLSDSGFYLCAWDIQGVQPQHFGDGTRLSIL.